This TCR beta chain was sequenced for a study of CD8+ T cells in alopecia areata. Overall study results and limits: Lesional scalp exceeded normal scalp in clonality, especially in alopecia totalis/universalis. In patients, TCRs were shared less clearly than in mice, and HLA may possibly be involved.

Germline CDR1 reads MGHRA; CDR2 reads YSYEKL. With 3 bases clipped from V and 4 bases from J, the junction kept 6 bases outside the gene matches. The CDR3 totals 15 residues. About this clone itself: What it binds is unknown.

RNA extraction and reverse transcription yielded cDNA as sequencing template. Libraries were prepared by immunoSEQ multiplex PCR; TCRdb keeps only in-frame clonotypes and omits some of them. Among just over 30,000 clones listed, roughly 58% were seen once. Peripheral blood and lesional scalp punch biopsies came from alopecia areata patients. Both CD4+ and CD8+ T cells were separated by sorting PBMCs. This receptor was taken from a human donor with alopecia areata. Sequenced: NKG2D-high CD8+ T cells sorted from blood. The chain uses TRBV4-1 and TRBJ2-7, with 10 nucleotides matching TRBD2. CDR3 nucleotide sequence: TGCGCCAGCAGCCACCCTAGCGGGAGTTCGTACGAGCAGTACTTC. Translating gives CASSHPSGSSYEQYF.